This TCR beta chain was obtained from a study of cytomegalovirus exposure and HLA in healthy donors. Overall study findings and caveats: For most TCR beta V segments, an earlier analysis put the productive rate at about 87% or about 30% of the time. What TCR beta sequences reportedly achieved was accurate prediction of HLA-A and HLA-B alleles in most subjects.

The CDR3 length is 16 residues. Germline V lookup: CDR1 MGHRA, CDR2 YSYEKL. Comments on this clone: What it binds is not known.

The study ran its PCR with 60 Vbeta and 13 Jbeta primers. Only in-frame clones appear in the TCRdb table, and some are missing; sequencing was by immunoSEQ multiplex PCR. The data contain about 200,000 clones, around 86% of them seen just once; the ten biggest clones take up 6.5%. The TCR originated in a woman between 50 and 59 years old in good health and CMV-seropositive. The chain recombines TRBV4-1 with TRBJ2-5, with 11 bases fitting TRBD1. The J call may be incorrect, as the DNA end agrees better with TRBJ2-7. Specimen: PBMCs. CDR3: CASSQAGQGVSYEQYF. CDR3 bases: TGCGCCAGCAGCCAAGCGGGACAGGGGGTCTCCTACGAGCAGTACTTC.